Reported below is one TCR beta chain. The antigen is unknown. The data derive from a study of Ad26.COV2.S vaccination and SARS-CoV-2 variants. About the research overall: Donor allocation was to the COV1001 Ad26.COV2.S trial arm. The authors gave Ad26.COV2.S intramuscularly, either once or twice 56 days apart.

V was pared by 0 bases and J by 3 bases, with 8 bases between. Germline V gives CDR1 LGHNA, CDR2 YSLEER. CDR3 size: 15 residues. The treatment: roughly 19 received Ad26.COV2.S at low or high dose, single or two shots; about 5 received placebo; per-sample allocation not given. The samples date from day 63 after the first vaccine or placebo injection. An 18-55-year-old adult in Boston served as donor. Assay: immunoSEQ multiplex PCR; the TCRdb copy retains only in-frame clones and omits some. The data contain about 350,000 clones, more than 75% of them singletons. Broader study findings: Vaccine recipients and placebo recipients showed similar non-spike TCR breadth.

The TCR originated in a person between 18 and 59 years old who received the Ad26.COV2.S COVID-19 vaccine or a placebo. V gene TRBV4-3 combines with J gene TRBJ2-2; TRBD2 might be the D (6 bases). Sequenced material: peripheral blood, taken in a trial of Ad26.COV2.S vaccine versus placebo. This chain's CDR3 is CASSQESGYTGELFF. Here the CDR3 DNA reads TGCGCCAGCAGCCAAGAAAGCGGGTACACCGGGGAGCTGTTTTTT.